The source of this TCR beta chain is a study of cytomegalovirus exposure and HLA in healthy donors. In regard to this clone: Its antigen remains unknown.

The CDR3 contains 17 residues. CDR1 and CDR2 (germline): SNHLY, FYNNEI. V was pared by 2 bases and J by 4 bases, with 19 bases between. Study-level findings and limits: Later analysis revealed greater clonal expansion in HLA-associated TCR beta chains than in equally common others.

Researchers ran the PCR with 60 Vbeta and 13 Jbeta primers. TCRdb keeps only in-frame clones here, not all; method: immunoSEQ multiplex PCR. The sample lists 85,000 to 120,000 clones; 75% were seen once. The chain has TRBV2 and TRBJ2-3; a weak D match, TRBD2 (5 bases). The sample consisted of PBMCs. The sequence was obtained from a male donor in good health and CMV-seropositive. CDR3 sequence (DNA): TGTGCCAGCAGTGAATTAGCGAGGAAGTCGGTGGCAGATACGCAGTATTTT. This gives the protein CASSELARKSVADTQYF.